Listed here are 10 T cell receptor beta chains from one sample, sequenced in a study of ipilimumab plus nivolumab after autologous stem cell transplantation. The repertoire was sequenced with immunoSEQ multiplex PCR; TCRdb's copy has only in-frame clones and lacks some. The table includes 15,000 or so clones, 75% to 90% detected once. Sample: PBMCs, taken in a trial of ipilimumab plus nivolumab as post-transplant consolidation. These receptors were taken from a male donor with diffuse large B-cell lymphoma.

V and J are TRBV7-2 and TRBJ2-1; D may be TRBD2 (6 bases). The ends were cut back, 5 bases at V and 0 bases at J, with 14 bases in the middle. Germline values: CDR1 SGHTA, CDR2 FQGNSA. The CDR3 contains 16 residues. CDR3 region: CASSNLTSFSYNEQFF. The CDR3 DNA reads as TGTGCCAGCAGCAACTTGACTAGTTTCTCCTACAATGAGCAGTTCTTC.

The sample holds a few counts of this clone. The genes are TRBV10-1 and TRBJ2-1; unclear D gene. CDR3 length equals 15 residues. The germline gives CDR1 WNHNN, CDR2 SYGVQD (reference sequence). V was shortened by 3 bases and J by 4 bases, with 13 bases between the two germline ends. Here the CDR3 reads CASSEGRQHYNEQFF. The CDR3 DNA sequence: TGCGCCAGCAGTGAAGGTAGACAACATTACAATGAGCAGTTCTTC.

The chain is built from TRBV7-3 and TRBJ1-1; D perhaps matches TRBD1 (6 bases). Trimming took off 1 base at V and 3 bases at J, with 12 bases between the two ends. The CDR3 length is 15 residues. Germline V gene data show CDR1 as SGHTA and CDR2 as FQGTGA. The CDR3 spells CASSLKQGWDTEAFF. The DNA for the CDR3 is TGTGCCAGCAGCTTAAAACAGGGTTGGGACACTGAAGCTTTCTTT.

The J gene is TRBJ1-5, the V gene TRBV11-2, with 9 bases that match TRBD1. The CDR3 covers 19 residues. Losses at the gene ends were 5 bases for V and 2 bases for J; bases not matched to a gene: 16. CDR1 SGHAT and CDR2 FQNNGV come from the germline V gene. The CDR3 nucleotides are TGTGCCAGCAGCGCATCCGGGACAGGGAACCCCCGGGGCAATCAGCCCCAGCATTTT. It specifies CASSASGTGNPRGNQPQHF.

The CDR3 DNA reads as TGTGCCAGCAGCTACAGGGGGAAGGAGCAGTTCTTC. It encodes CASSYRGKEQFF. This chain uses TRBV7-2 with TRBJ2-1; 8 bases are a match to TRBD1. V gave up 4 bases and J gave up 10 bases; unmatched junction bases: 3. The germline V gene has CDR1 SGHTA and CDR2 FQGNSA. The CDR3 has 12 residues.

The rearrangement uses TRBV18 and TRBJ1-1; TRBD1 matches 11 bases. The V gene end was trimmed by 0 bases and the J gene end by 5 bases; junction bases not matched to a gene: 2. CDR1 KGHSH and CDR2 LQKENI come from the germline V gene. This CDR3 has 15 residues. The CDR3 region is CASSPPGTGGTEAFF. For the CDR3, the DNA is TGTGCCAGCTCACCACCGGGGACAGGGGGGACTGAAGCTTTCTTT.

The chain is built from TRBV19 and TRBJ2-5; 9 positions agree with TRBD1. The CDR3 has 14 amino acids. Per germline, CDR1 LNHDA and CDR2 SQIVND (reference sequence). Trimming took 1 base from V and 4 from J; bases not matched to a gene: 1. The CDR3 nucleotides read TGTGCCAGTAGTATAGGGGGACAGGGAGAGACCCAGTACTTC. As protein: CASSIGGQGETQYF.

The chain employs TRBV4-1 and TRBJ2-3, with D tentatively TRBD2 (5 bases). This CDR3 has 12 amino acids. Looked up from germline, CDR1 is MGHRA and CDR2 is YSYEKL. V was shortened by 2 bases and J by 8 bases, with 8 bases between the two germline ends. As DNA, the CDR3 is TGCGCCAGCAGCCAAAGAGAGGGTACGCAGTATTTT. Translating it yields CASSQREGTQYF.

This clone has a single count. V is TRBV9 and J is TRBJ1-4, with D possibly TRBD1 on 6 matching bases. Trimming stripped 4 bases from V and 3 bases from J, with 10 bases between. The CDR3 is 14 residues long. Germline V gene data show CDR1 as SGDLS and CDR2 as YYNGEE. DNA of the CDR3: TGTGCCAGCAGCCCCGCAGGGGCTAATGAAAAACTGTTTTTT. Translating it yields CASSPAGANEKLFF.

This clone was detected only a few times. The CDR3 is CASSTGTATNEKLFF. CDR3 nucleotides: TGTGCCAGTAGTACCGGGACGGCAACTAATGAAAAACTGTTTTTT. J is TRBJ1-4 and V is TRBV19, with D tentatively TRBD1 (5 bases). Trimming pared 4 bases from V and 0 bases from J, leaving 9 bases between. Germline CDR1 is LNHDA and CDR2 is SQIVND (reference sequence). The CDR3 loop spans 15 amino acids.